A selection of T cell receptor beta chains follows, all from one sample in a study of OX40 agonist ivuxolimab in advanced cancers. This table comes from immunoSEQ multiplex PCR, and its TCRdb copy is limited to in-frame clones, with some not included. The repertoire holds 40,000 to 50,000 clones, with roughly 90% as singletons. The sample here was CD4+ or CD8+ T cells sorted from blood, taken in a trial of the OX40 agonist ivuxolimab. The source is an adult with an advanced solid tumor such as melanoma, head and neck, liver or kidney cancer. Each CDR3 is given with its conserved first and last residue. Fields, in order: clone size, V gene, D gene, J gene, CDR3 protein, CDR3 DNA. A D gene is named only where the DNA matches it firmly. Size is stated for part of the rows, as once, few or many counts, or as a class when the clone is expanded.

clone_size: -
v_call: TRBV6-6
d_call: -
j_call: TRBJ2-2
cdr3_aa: CASSYPPGELFF
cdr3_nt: TGTGCCAGCAGTTACCCCCCCGGGGAGCTGTTTTTT

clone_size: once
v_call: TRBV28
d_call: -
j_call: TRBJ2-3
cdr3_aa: CASSFRRDTQYF
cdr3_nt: TGTGCCAGCAGTTTCCGGCGGGATACGCAGTATTTT

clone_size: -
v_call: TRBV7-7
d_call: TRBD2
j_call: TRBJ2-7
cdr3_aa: CASSPIERGSYEQYF
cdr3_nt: TGTGCTAGCAGCCCGATAGAGCGGGGCTCCTACGAGCAGTACTTC

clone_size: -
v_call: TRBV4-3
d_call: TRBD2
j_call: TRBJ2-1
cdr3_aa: CASSQVSSGTPRDNEQFF
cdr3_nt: TGCGCCAGCAGCCAAGTCTCTAGCGGGACGCCCAGGGACAATGAGCAGTTCTTC

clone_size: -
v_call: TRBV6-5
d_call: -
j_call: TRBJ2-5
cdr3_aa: CASSPLRQETQYF
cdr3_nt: TGTGCCAGCAGCCCCCTCCGGCAAGAGACCCAGTACTTC

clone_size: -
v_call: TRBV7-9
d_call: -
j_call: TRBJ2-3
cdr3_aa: CASSSSPSHTDTQYF
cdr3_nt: TGTGCCAGCAGCTCCAGTCCTAGTCACACAGATACGCAGTATTTT

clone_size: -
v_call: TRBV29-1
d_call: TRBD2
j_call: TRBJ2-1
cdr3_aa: CSVDPVGGNEQFF
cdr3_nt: TGCAGCGTTGACCCAGTGGGGGGGAATGAGCAGTTCTTC

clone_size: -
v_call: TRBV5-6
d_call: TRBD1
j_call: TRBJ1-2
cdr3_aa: CASSLGTGAATSYGYTF
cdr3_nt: TGTGCCAGCAGCTTGGGAACAGGGGCCGCTACATCCTATGGCTACACCTTC

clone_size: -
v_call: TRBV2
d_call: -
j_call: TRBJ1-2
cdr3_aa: CASSEELPPGATYGYTF
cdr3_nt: TGTGCCAGCAGTGAAGAGTTGCCCCCGGGAGCCACCTATGGCTACACCTTC

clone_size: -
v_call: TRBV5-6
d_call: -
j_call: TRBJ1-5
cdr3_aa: CASSFEGGNQPQHF
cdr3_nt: TGTGCCAGCAGCTTTGAAGGGGGGAATCAGCCCCAGCATTTT

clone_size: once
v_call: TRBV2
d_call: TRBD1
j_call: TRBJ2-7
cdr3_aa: CASSTGTSYEQYF
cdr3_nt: TGTGCCAGCTCGACAGGGACCAGCTACGAGCAGTACTTC

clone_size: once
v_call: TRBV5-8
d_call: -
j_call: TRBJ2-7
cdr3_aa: CASSSRGQLGLSYEQYF
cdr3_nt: TGTGCCAGCAGCTCTCGAGGACAGCTCGGGCTCTCCTACGAGCAGTACTTC

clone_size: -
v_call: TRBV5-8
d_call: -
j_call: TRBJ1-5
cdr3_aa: CASSLNYLPQPQHF
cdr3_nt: TGTGCCAGCAGCTTAAATTATCTTCCTCAGCCCCAGCATTTT

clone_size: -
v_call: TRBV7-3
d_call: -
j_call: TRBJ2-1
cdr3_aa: CASGGRSWNEQFF
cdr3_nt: TGTGCCAGCGGAGGACGGTCTTGGAATGAGCAGTTCTTC

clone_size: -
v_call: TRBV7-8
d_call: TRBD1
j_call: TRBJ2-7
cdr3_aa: CASSFRDRGDEQYF
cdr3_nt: TGTGCCAGCAGCTTCCGGGACAGGGGCGACGAGCAGTACTTC

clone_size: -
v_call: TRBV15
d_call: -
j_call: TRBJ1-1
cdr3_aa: CATSRDRHPNTEAFF
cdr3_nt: TGTGCCACCAGCAGAGATCGACACCCGAACACTGAAGCTTTCTTT

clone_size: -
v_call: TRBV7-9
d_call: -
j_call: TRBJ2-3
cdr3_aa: CASSYQLVRADTQYF
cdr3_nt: TGTGCCAGCAGCTACCAACTAGTTAGGGCAGATACGCAGTATTTT

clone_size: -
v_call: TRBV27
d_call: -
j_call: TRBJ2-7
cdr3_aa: CASRPPGQGVAYEQYF
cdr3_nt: TGTGCCAGCAGACCCCCTGGTCAGGGAGTTGCCTACGAGCAGTACTTC

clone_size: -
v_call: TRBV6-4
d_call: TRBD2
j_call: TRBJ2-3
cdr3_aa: CASSEGSSSGGADTQYF
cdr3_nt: TGTGCCAGCAGTGAGGGATCGTCTAGCGGGGGGGCAGATACGCAGTATTTT

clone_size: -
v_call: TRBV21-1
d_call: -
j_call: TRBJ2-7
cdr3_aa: CASSQGPALYEQYF
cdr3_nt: TGTGCCAGCAGCCAGGGACCGGCGCTCTACGAGCAGTACTTC

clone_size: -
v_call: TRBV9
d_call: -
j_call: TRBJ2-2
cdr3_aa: CASSLNPGELFF
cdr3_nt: TGTGCCAGCAGCCTAAACCCCGGGGAGCTGTTTTTT

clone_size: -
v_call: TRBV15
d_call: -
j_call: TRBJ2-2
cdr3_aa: CATSRGGFAGELFF
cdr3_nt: TGTGCCACCAGCAGAGGAGGGTTTGCCGGGGAGCTGTTTTTT

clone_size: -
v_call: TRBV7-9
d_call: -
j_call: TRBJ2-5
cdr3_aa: CASSLGTEKTQYF
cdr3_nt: TGTGCCAGCAGCTTAGGGACGGAAAAGACCCAGTACTTC